These 25 T cell receptor beta chains share one sample of origin, sequenced in a study of blood T cell repertoires in COVID-19. Sequencing used immunoSEQ multiplex PCR; TCRdb keeps in-frame clones, though not all of them. The repertoire holds around 57,000 clones, around 88% seen once, with roughly 20% in the top ten. The sequenced material came from peripheral blood. The receptor source for this set is a woman of 80 years or more with active COVID-19.

In its sample, this clone was seen once. The chain combines TRBV5-4 with TRBJ2-2, with 7 bases fitting TRBD2. The germline V gene has CDR1 SGHNT and CDR2 YYREEE (reference sequence). With 6 bases clipped from V and 6 bases from J, the junction kept 5 bases outside the gene matches. The CDR3 loop spans 13 amino acids. CDR3 sequence reads: CASTGGGAGELFF. The CDR3 DNA sequence: TGTGCCAGCACCGGGGGAGGGGCCGGGGAGCTGTTTTTT.

This chain uses TRBV6-5 with TRBJ2-5; 10 bases match TRBD2. Germline trimming cut 7 bases from V and 7 bases from J; bases unmatched to any gene: 9. The CDR3 loop spans 14 amino acids. Germline CDR1 reads MNHEY; CDR2 reads SVGAGI. The CDR3 nucleotides are TGTGCCAGCACCGAGCGGGGGGGCCGCGCGACCCAGTACTTC. Its translation: CASTERGGRATQYF.

The chain is built from TRBV27 and TRBJ1-5, with 10 bases that match TRBD1. V lost 6 bases and J lost 4; bases outside the gene matches: 6. Germline assignment: CDR1 MNHEY and CDR2 SMNVEV (reference sequence). The CDR3 runs 15 residues. This CDR3 is CASRPGQGPNQPQHF. The CDR3 nucleotides read TGTGCCAGCAGACCGGGACAGGGGCCTAATCAGCCCCAGCATTTT.

The genes are TRBV20-1 and TRBJ2-4; TRBD2 matches at 8 bases. Germline CDR1 DFQATT, CDR2 SNEGSKA (reference sequence). The CDR3 has 17 amino acids. V was pared by 3 bases and J by 0 bases, with 10 bases of the junction left unmatched. The CDR3 is CSASPRGGMGAKNIQYF. CDR3 DNA: TGCAGTGCTAGTCCTCGGGGGGGGATGGGAGCCAAAAACATTCAGTACTTC.

This clone came up once. The genes are TRBV7-2 and TRBJ2-6; a weak D match, TRBD1 (6 bases). In germline, CDR1 is SGHTA, CDR2 FQGNSA. V was pared by 1 base and J by 2 bases, with 12 bases between. This CDR3 is built from 17 residues. This CDR3 reads CASSLVGDKAGANVLTF. CDR3 DNA sequence: TGTGCCAGCAGCTTAGTAGGGGACAAGGCTGGGGCCAACGTCCTGACTTTC.

This chain's CDR3 is CASSVEGHGNTIYF. CDR3 sequence (DNA): TGTGCCAGCAGCGTAGAGGGACATGGAAACACCATATATTTT. This sequence joins TRBV9 and TRBJ1-3; D might be TRBD1 (6 bases). The CDR3 spans 14 residues. The ends were cut back, 0 bases at V and 3 bases at J, with 7 bases in the middle. CDR1 is SGDLS and CDR2 is YYNGEE in the germline V gene. Full variable domain (remainder filled in from reference TRBV9 and TRBJ1-3): DSGVTQTPKHLITATGQRVTLRCSPRSGDLSVYWYQQSLDQGLQFLIQYYNGEERAKGNILERFSAQQFPDLHSELNLSSLELGDSALYFCASSVEGHGNTIYFGEGSWLTVV.

The chain uses TRBV2 and TRBJ2-7; 7 bases align to TRBD1. Losses at the gene ends were 2 bases for V and 2 bases for J; bases not matched to a gene: 3. The CDR3 runs 14 residues. Germline CDR1 is SNHLY and CDR2 is FYNNEI. CDR3 nucleotide sequence: TGTGCCAGCAGTGAACAGGGACAGACCTACGAGCAGTACTTC. Translated, it gives CASSEQGQTYEQYF. Filled out from reference TRBV2 and TRBJ2-7, the complete variable domain reads EPEVTQTPSHQVTQMGQEVILRCVPISNHLYFYWYRQILGQKVEFLVSFYNNEISEKSEIFDDQFSVERPDGSNFTLKIRSTKLEDSAMYFCASSEQGQTYEQYFGPGTRLTVT.

This rearrangement joins TRBV7-2 to TRBJ1-3, with D maybe TRBD1 (5 bases). The CDR3 extends over 16 amino acids. The ends were cut back, 4 bases at V and 4 bases at J, with 17 bases in the middle. Germline values: CDR1 SGHTA, CDR2 FQGNSA. The CDR3 region is CASSSRPRGRGNTIYF. CDR3 sequence (DNA): TGTGCCAGCAGCTCCCGGCCTAGGGGAAGAGGAAACACCATATATTTT.

This clone was detected only once. J is TRBJ2-1 and V is TRBV11-2; 9 positions agree with TRBD2. Losses at the gene ends were 5 bases for V and 7 bases for J; bases not matched to a gene: 15. The V gene's germline CDR1 is SGHAT and CDR2 FQNNGV. This CDR3 comprises 17 residues. The DNA for the CDR3 is TGTGCCAGCAGCCCAGGGGGGCTAGCGGGACTGTGGAATGAGCAGTTCTTC. Its translation: CASSPGGLAGLWNEQFF.

The chain carries TRBV11-1 and TRBJ2-5; no clear D gene. The CDR3 has 14 amino acids. V gave up 5 bases and J gave up 1 base, with 11 bases separating them. Germline CDR1 and CDR2: SGHAT and FQDESV (reference sequence). CDR3 DNA sequence: TGTGCCAGCAGCCGCGACCCGGGCCAAGAGACCCAGTACTTC. Translated, it gives CASSRDPGQETQYF.

J is TRBJ2-7 and V is TRBV10-2; 11 bases map to TRBD1. The V segment lost 7 bases and the J segment 4 bases; nucleotides outside the gene matches: 6. CDR3 length equals 14 residues. In germline, CDR1 is WSHSY, CDR2 SAAADI. The chain's CDR3 is CASTRTGGGYEQYF. CDR3 sequence (DNA): TGCGCCAGCACCCGGACAGGGGGCGGATACGAGCAGTACTTC.

This clone came up once. The rearrangement joins TRBV9 to TRBJ1-2; D is undetermined. With 3 bases removed from V and 0 bases from J, the gap between germline ends came to 6 bases. From germline, CDR1 is SGDLS and CDR2 YYNGEE. This CDR3 comprises 13 residues. CDR3 protein: CASSAGANYGYTF. The CDR3 DNA reads as TGTGCCAGCAGCGCCGGGGCTAACTATGGCTACACCTTC.

This chain joins TRBV18 and TRBJ2-5; 9 bases line up with TRBD1. The CDR3 totals 14 residues. Germline CDR1 is KGHSH and CDR2 is LQKENI. Losses at the gene ends were 6 bases for V and 3 bases for J; bases not matched to a gene: 5. The CDR3 sequence: CASSRGQGKETQYF. The CDR3 DNA sequence: TGTGCCAGCTCCCGCGGACAGGGGAAAGAGACCCAGTACTTC.

The rearrangement joins TRBV5-4 to TRBJ2-7; D is possibly TRBD1 (6 bases). Germline CDR1 reads SGHNT; CDR2 reads YYREEE (reference sequence). CDR3 size: 13 residues. Trimming pared 4 bases from V and 3 bases from J, leaving 11 bases between. CDR3 coding DNA: TGTGCCAGCAGCACCGGACAGTACTACGAGCAGTACTTC. This encodes CASSTGQYYEQYF.

The V and J genes are TRBV9 and TRBJ2-1; TRBD1 is a possible D gene (6 bases). The germline CDR1 and CDR2 sequences are SGDLS and YYNGEE. The CDR3 has 15 amino acids. V lost 4 bases, J lost 2 bases, and 13 bases lay in between. Here the CDR3 reads CASSPRGDTYNEQFF. In DNA form, the CDR3 reads TGTGCCAGCAGCCCGCGAGGGGACACCTACAATGAGCAGTTCTTC.

The V and J genes are TRBV10-3 and TRBJ2-5; TRBD1 aligns across 7 bases. The germline gives CDR1 ENHRY, CDR2 SYGVKD. CDR3 length: 15 amino acids. Losses at the gene ends were 2 bases for V and 2 bases for J; bases not matched to a gene: 5. The CDR3 spells CAISELWDRQETQYF. The CDR3 coding sequence is TGTGCCATCAGTGAGCTATGGGACAGACAAGAGACCCAGTACTTC.

The chain recombines TRBV30 with TRBJ2-7, with D perhaps matching TRBD2 (7 bases). The CDR3 contains 16 residues. V was shortened by 4 bases and J by 2 bases, with 21 bases between the two germline ends. In germline, CDR1 is GTSNPN, CDR2 SVGIG (reference sequence). The CDR3 here is CAWTQLPGRGTYEQYF. CDR3 DNA: TGTGCCTGGACCCAACTCCCTGGGAGGGGGACCTACGAGCAGTACTTC.

The J gene is TRBJ2-3, the V gene TRBV7-3; 7 positions match TRBD2. This CDR3 spans 14 amino acids. V was pared by 3 bases and J by 0 bases, with 0 bases of the junction left unmatched. The germline V gene has CDR1 SGHTA and CDR2 FQGTGA. This CDR3 is CASSLRGSTDTQYF. The CDR3 nucleotides read TGTGCCAGCAGCTTGCGGGGGAGCACAGATACGCAGTATTTT.

The chain joins TRBV5-8 to TRBJ2-3, with TRBD1 as a possible D gene (5 bases). Trimming stripped 0 bases from V and 3 bases from J, with 8 bases between. The CDR3 has 14 residues. From germline, CDR1 is SGHTS and CDR2 YDEGEE. CDR3 amino acids: CASSLGGETDTQYF. The CDR3, as DNA: TGTGCCAGCAGCTTGGGGGGCGAGACAGATACGCAGTATTTT.

The V and J genes are TRBV7-2 and TRBJ2-1, with 8 bases fitting TRBD1. Germline assignment: CDR1 SGHTA and CDR2 FQGNSA. Germline trimming cut 4 bases from V and 10 bases from J; bases unmatched to any gene: 6. The CDR3 contains 13 residues. CDR3 region: CASSSEGTGEQFF. The DNA for the CDR3 is TGTGCCAGCAGCTCCGAGGGGACAGGAGAGCAGTTCTTC.

The sample holds one count of this clone. V usage is TRBV19 and J usage is TRBJ1-2; perhaps TRBD1 as D (6 bases). The V end lost 3 bases, the J end lost 6 bases, and 14 bases lay between the germline ends. The CDR3 covers 14 residues. Looked up from germline, CDR1 is LNHDA and CDR2 is SQIVND (reference sequence). CDR3 nucleotides: TGTGCCAGTAGTATGGCTCGGGGGGCCCATGGCTACACCTTC. Encoded protein: CASSMARGAHGYTF.

The genes are TRBV27 and TRBJ2-3, with 11 bases identical to TRBD2. The germline V gene encodes CDR1 MNHEY and CDR2 SMNVEV (reference sequence). The CDR3 sequence is 17 residues long. With V trimmed by 3 bases and J by 4 bases, 9 bases remained unmatched. CDR3 region: CASSFTRPSGGPDTQYF. For the CDR3, the DNA is TGTGCCAGCAGTTTCACCCGCCCTAGCGGGGGGCCAGATACGCAGTATTTT.

The DNA for the CDR3 is TGTGCCAGCTCACCTACCGGGGGTTGGAACACTGAAGCTTTCTTT. The encoded protein is CASSPTGGWNTEAFF. The rearrangement links TRBV18 to TRBJ1-1, with TRBD1 as a possible D gene (5 bases). CDR3 length equals 15 residues. With 3 bases removed from V and 1 base from J, the gap between germline ends came to 12 bases. Per germline, CDR1 KGHSH and CDR2 LQKENI. The variable domain in full, completed from reference TRBV18 and TRBJ1-1, reads NAGVMQNPRHLVRRRGQEARLRCSPMKGHSHVYWYRQLPEEGLKFMVYLQKENIIDESGMPKERFSAEFPKEGPSILRIQQVVRGDSAAYFCASSPTGGWNTEAFFGQGTRLTVV.

The chain links TRBV7-3 to TRBJ1-5, with D uncertain. Germline CDR1 reads SGHTA; CDR2 reads FQGTGA. V dropped 1 base and J dropped 4 bases, with 5 bases sitting between them. This CDR3 is 13 amino acids long. Written as DNA, the CDR3 is TGTGCCAGCAGCTTAAGTCATAATCAGCCCCAGCATTTT. Translated, it gives CASSLSHNQPQHF.

This chain joins TRBV9 and TRBJ1-1; maybe TRBD1 (5 bases). The germline CDR1 and CDR2 sequences are SGDLS and YYNGEE. CDR3 length: 13 amino acids. Trimming took 0 bases from V and 8 from J, leaving 11 bases between them. The CDR3, as DNA: TGTGCCAGCAGCGTAGTTAGTCAGGGAGAAGCTTTCTTT. Translated: CASSVVSQGEAFF.